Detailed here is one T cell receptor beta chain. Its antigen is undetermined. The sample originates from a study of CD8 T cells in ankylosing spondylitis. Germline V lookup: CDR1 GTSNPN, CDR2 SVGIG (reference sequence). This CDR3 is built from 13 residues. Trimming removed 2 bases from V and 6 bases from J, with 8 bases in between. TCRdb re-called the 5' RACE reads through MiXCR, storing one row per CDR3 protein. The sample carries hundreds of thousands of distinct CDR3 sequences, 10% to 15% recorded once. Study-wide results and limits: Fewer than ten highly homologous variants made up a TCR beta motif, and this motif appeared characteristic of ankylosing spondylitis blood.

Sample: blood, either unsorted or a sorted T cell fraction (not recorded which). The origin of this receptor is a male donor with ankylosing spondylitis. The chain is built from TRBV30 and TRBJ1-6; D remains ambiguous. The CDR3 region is CAWSWDPNSPLHF. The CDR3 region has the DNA TGTGCCTGGAGTTGGGATCCTAATTCACCCCTCCACTTT. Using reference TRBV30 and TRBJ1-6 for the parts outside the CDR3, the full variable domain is SQTIHQWPATLVQPVGSPLSLECTVEGTSNPNLYWYRQAAGRGLQLLFYSVGIGQISSEVPQNLSASRPQDRQFILSSKKLLLSDSGFYLCAWSWDPNSPLHFGNGTRLTVT.